The 3 T cell receptor beta chains below were found in one sample sequenced in a study of T cell responses to AZD1222 COVID-19 vaccine. Libraries were prepared by immunoSEQ multiplex PCR; TCRdb keeps only in-frame clonotypes and omits some of them. The repertoire consists of about 98,000 clones, with 88% occurring once and the leading ten covering around 5.8%. The source material was peripheral blood, sampled on day 0 of AZD1222 vaccination. The receptors were sampled from an adult in good health.

The chain couples TRBV7-6 to TRBJ2-4; D tentatively fits TRBD1 or TRBD2 (5 bases each). The CDR3 extends over 20 amino acids. From germline, CDR1 is SGHVS and CDR2 FNYEAQ. The V and J ends lost 5 bases and 0 bases respectively, with 26 bases between them. CDR3 amino acids: CASSPRPDSGRSLAKNIQYF. CDR3 DNA: TGTGCCAGCAGCCCGCGCCCAGACAGCGGAAGGAGTCTAGCCAAAAACATTCAGTACTTC. Based on the CDR3 plus reference TRBV7-6 and TRBJ2-4, the full variable domain is GAGVSQSPRYKVTKRGQDVALRCDPISGHVSLYWYRQALGQGPEFLTYFNYEAQQDKSGLPNDRFSAERPEGSISTLTIQRTEQRDSAMYRCASSPRPDSGRSLAKNIQYFGAGTRLSVL.

J is TRBJ1-4 and V is TRBV11-2, with D maybe TRBD1 (6 bases). The V gene lost 4 bases and the J gene lost 14 bases, with 14 bases spanning the gap. CDR3 length: 12 amino acids. Germline CDR1 SGHAT, CDR2 FQNNGV. Here the CDR3 reads CASSSEGGRLFF. The CDR3 nucleotides are TGTGCCAGCAGCTCAGAAGGGGGGAGGCTGTTTTTT.

The chain is built from TRBV5-1 and TRBJ2-1, with D perhaps TRBD1 or TRBD2 (6 bases each). V dropped 4 bases and J dropped 5 bases, with 22 bases sitting between them. CDR1 and CDR2 (germline): SGHRS, YFSETQ. The CDR3 covers 17 residues. The CDR3 nucleotides read TGCGCCAGCAGCACCTTTGGAAGGGGGGAAATCGACAATGAGCAGTTCTTC. Translated: CASSTFGRGEIDNEQFF.